These T cell receptor beta chains were read from a single sample in a study of blood T cell repertoires in COVID-19. Some clones are missing from TCRdb's copy, which holds only in-frame ones; the method was immunoSEQ multiplex PCR. The table has fewer than 150,000 clones, 86% seen once. Sequenced input: peripheral blood. Every receptor here comes from a man aged 65 to 85 who had recovered from COVID-19. The CDR3 runs from the conserved cysteine through the conserved F or W. Each record gives: J gene, clone size, V gene, CDR3 protein. Size values are once, few and many counts, or a class for expanded clones, and some rows have none.

J: TRBJ2-6; size: -; V: TRBV5-4; CDR3: CASSTRTVLGANVLTF
J: TRBJ2-3; size: -; V: TRBV27; CDR3: CASSLGNSFDTQYF
J: TRBJ1-3; size: -; V: TRBV9; CDR3: CASRKGGDSGNTIYF
J: TRBJ1-2; size: few; V: TRBV7-9; CDR3: CASSLVGDRRLFF
J: TRBJ1-2; size: -; V: TRBV29-1; CDR3: CSVEQRYYGYTF
J: TRBJ1-1; size: once; V: TRBV28; CDR3: CASSFWGVGTEAFF
J: TRBJ2-7; size: -; V: TRBV5-5; CDR3: CASSLVGRTGGAYEQYF
J: TRBJ2-7; size: -; V: TRBV4-1; CDR3: CASSQLGAGAKGEQYF
J: TRBJ2-3; size: -; V: TRBV7-2; CDR3: CASSLVGLAFRTDTQYF
J: TRBJ2-5; size: -; V: TRBV7-2; CDR3: CASSLYGGGFQETQYF
J: TRBJ2-3; size: -; V: TRBV6-1; CDR3: CASSVAGASSTDTQYF
J: TRBJ1-1; size: -; V: TRBV3-1/TRBV3-2; CDR3: CASSQQAGDTEAFF
J: TRBJ2-3; size: -; V: TRBV7-9; CDR3: CAGRGLAGGPLTDTQYF
J: TRBJ1-2; size: -; V: TRBV15; CDR3: CATSTYRNYGYTF
J: TRBJ2-3; size: -; V: TRBV27; CDR3: CASSLAGQAPDTQYF
J: TRBJ1-1; size: -; V: TRBV5-1; CDR3: CASSLSGVLNTEAFF
J: TRBJ2-6; size: -; V: TRBV7-6; CDR3: CASSLEGGAAGANVLTF
J: TRBJ2-5; size: -; V: TRBV3-1/TRBV3-2; CDR3: CASSQAGGRKTQYF
J: TRBJ1-1; size: many; V: TRBV28; CDR3: CASSYQGPEAFF
J: TRBJ2-7; size: -; V: TRBV7-3; CDR3: CASSSGHPFDEQYF
J: TRBJ1-5; size: -; V: TRBV28; CDR3: CASSAPGQGNQPQHF
J: TRBJ1-1; size: few; V: TRBV6-5; CDR3: CAGEQGENTEAFF
J: TRBJ1-1; size: once; V: TRBV6-2/TRBV6-3; CDR3: CASSSWQRIPEAFF
J: TRBJ1-5; size: -; V: TRBV6-6; CDR3: CASRFFEDSNQPQHF
J: TRBJ2-2; size: -; V: TRBV28; CDR3: CASSPPSGRANTGELFF
J: TRBJ1-3; size: -; V: TRBV5-6; CDR3: CASSLDRYSGNTIYF
J: TRBJ1-5; size: -; V: TRBV7-8; CDR3: CASSLGEGHRSQHF
J: TRBJ2-5; size: -; V: TRBV27; CDR3: CASSLFGLAGETQYF
J: TRBJ1-2; size: few; V: TRBV2; CDR3: CAGQTANYGYTF
J: TRBJ2-3; size: -; V: TRBV24-1; CDR3: CATSDVREGPEDTQYF
J: TRBJ2-2; size: -; V: TRBV7-3; CDR3: CASSLRAGADTGELFF
J: TRBJ2-1; size: -; V: TRBV7-8; CDR3: CASSLQAGVYNEQFF
J: TRBJ1-5; size: -; V: TRBV6-6; CDR3: CASSFIQVDQPQHF
J: TRBJ1-1; size: -; V: TRBV14; CDR3: CASSQDWDSEAFF
J: TRBJ2-1; size: -; V: TRBV6-4; CDR3: CASSRLAGDGVYNEQFF
J: TRBJ2-1; size: once; V: TRBV6-1; CDR3: CASSDFRNEQFF
J: TRBJ1-1; size: -; V: TRBV6-5; CDR3: CASRQSLGHTEAFF
J: TRBJ2-1; size: -; V: TRBV5-4; CDR3: CASSFSGGSYNEQFF
J: TRBJ1-1; size: -; V: TRBV4-3; CDR3: CASSQEKVRLREAFF
J: TRBJ2-3; size: -; V: TRBV7-9; CDR3: CASSLQDTQYF
J: TRBJ1-3; size: -; V: TRBV19; CDR3: CASNPGQGRLGNTIYF
J: TRBJ2-3; size: -; V: TRBV9; CDR3: CASSEDRVTDTQYF
J: TRBJ2-7; size: once; V: TRBV3-1/TRBV3-2; CDR3: CASSDRVYEQYF
J: TRBJ2-2; size: few; V: TRBV29-1; CDR3: CSVIMGGLPGELFF
J: TRBJ1-1; size: -; V: TRBV5-1; CDR3: CASSRLTGSNTEAFF
J: TRBJ2-7; size: -; V: TRBV14; CDR3: CASSRGVGRGHEQYF
J: TRBJ2-7; size: -; V: TRBV18; CDR3: CASSPPGGGTIYEQYF
J: TRBJ1-1; size: -; V: TRBV28; CDR3: CASSLGGAIITEAFF
J: TRBJ1-1; size: -; V: TRBV5-5; CDR3: CASSLFDPGRLSNTEAFF
J: TRBJ2-3; size: -; V: TRBV28; CDR3: CASSLETGRTQYF
J: TRBJ2-2; size: -; V: TRBV24-1; CDR3: CATSDDRTANTGELFF
J: TRBJ1-1; size: -; V: TRBV30; CDR3: CAWRRTPNTEAFF
J: TRBJ1-1; size: -; V: TRBV6-5; CDR3: CASSYPYTEAFF
J: TRBJ2-1; size: -; V: TRBV30; CDR3: CAWRAWTQGRDEQFF
J: TRBJ2-1; size: -; V: TRBV24-1; CDR3: CATSRASGSYNEQFF
J: TRBJ1-1; size: -; V: TRBV7-9; CDR3: CASSSGQGDTEAFF
J: TRBJ1-1; size: -; V: TRBV20-1; CDR3: CSASLNTEAFF
J: TRBJ1-1; size: -; V: TRBV11-2; CDR3: CASSARQFGNTEAFF
J: TRBJ2-1; size: -; V: TRBV3-1/TRBV3-2; CDR3: CASSQEASGLNGEQFF